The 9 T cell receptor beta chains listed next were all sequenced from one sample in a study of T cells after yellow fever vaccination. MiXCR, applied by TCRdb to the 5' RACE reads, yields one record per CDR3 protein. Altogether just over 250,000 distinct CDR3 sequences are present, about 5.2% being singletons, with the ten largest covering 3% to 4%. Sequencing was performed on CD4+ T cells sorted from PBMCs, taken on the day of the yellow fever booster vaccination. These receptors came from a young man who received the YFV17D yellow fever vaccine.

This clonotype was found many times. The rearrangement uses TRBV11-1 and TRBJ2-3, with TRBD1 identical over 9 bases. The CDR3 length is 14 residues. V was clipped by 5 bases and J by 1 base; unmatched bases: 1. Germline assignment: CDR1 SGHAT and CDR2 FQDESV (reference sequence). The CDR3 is CASSRDRGTDTQYF. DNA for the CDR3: TGTGCCAGCAGCCGGGACAGGGGCACAGATACGCAGTATTTT.

DNA of the CDR3: TGCAGTGCTAAACAGGGAAATCAGCCCCAGCATTTT. This codes for CSAKQGNQPQHF. J is TRBJ1-5 and V is TRBV20-1, with a weak D call TRBD1 (6 bases). Germline loops: CDR1 DFQATT, CDR2 SNEGSKA (reference sequence). The CDR3 has 12 residues. The germline V and J ends were trimmed by 4 bases and 4 bases, with 8 bases remaining between them.

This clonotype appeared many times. The CDR3 sequence is CASSFTGGTEAFF. In DNA form, the CDR3 reads TGTGCCAGCAGCTTTACAGGGGGCACTGAAGCTTTCTTT. The V and J genes are TRBV11-2 and TRBJ1-1; 8 bases agree with TRBD1. Germline CDR1 and CDR2: SGHAT and FQNNGV. The CDR3 totals 13 residues. The ends lost 3 bases at V and 4 bases at J; junction bases unmatched: 1.

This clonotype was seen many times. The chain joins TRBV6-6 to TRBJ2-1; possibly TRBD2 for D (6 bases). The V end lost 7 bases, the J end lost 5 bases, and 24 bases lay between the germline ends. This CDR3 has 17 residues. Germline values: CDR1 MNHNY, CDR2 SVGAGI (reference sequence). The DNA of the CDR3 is TGTGCCAGCACCTCCAAAATGTGGGGGGTGTCGGACAATGAGCAGTTCTTC. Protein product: CASTSKMWGVSDNEQFF.

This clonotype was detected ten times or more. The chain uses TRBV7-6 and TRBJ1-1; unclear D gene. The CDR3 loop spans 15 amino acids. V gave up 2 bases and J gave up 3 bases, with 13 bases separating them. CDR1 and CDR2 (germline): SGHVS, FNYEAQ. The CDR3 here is CASSLQEGPDTEAFF. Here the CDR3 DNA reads TGTGCCAGCAGCTTACAGGAAGGGCCGGACACTGAAGCTTTCTTT.

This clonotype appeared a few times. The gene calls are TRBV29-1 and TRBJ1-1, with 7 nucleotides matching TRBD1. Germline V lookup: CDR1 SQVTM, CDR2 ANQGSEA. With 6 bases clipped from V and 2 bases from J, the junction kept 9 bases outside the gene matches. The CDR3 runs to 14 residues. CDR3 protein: CSVTPGTANTEAFF. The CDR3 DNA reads TGCAGCGTGACACCCGGGACAGCTAACACTGAAGCTTTCTTT.

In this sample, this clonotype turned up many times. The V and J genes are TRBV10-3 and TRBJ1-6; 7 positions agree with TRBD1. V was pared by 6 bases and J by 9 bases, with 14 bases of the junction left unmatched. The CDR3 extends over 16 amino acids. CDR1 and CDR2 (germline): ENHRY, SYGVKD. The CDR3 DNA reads TGTGCCATCAGCCAAGGGACCGGGACAGCACCTTCACCCCTCCACTTT. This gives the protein CAISQGTGTAPSPLHF.

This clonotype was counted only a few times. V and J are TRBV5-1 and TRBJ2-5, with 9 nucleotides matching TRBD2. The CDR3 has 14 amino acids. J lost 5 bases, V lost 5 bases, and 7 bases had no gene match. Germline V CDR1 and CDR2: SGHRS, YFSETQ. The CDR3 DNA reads TGCGCCAGCAGTCGGGGCGGGGGGGCCGAGACCCAGTACTTC. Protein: CASSRGGGAETQYF. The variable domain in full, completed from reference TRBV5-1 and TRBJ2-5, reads KAGVTQTPRYLIKTRGQQVTLSCSPISGHRSVSWYQQTPGQGLQFLFEYFSETQRNKGNFPGRFSGRQFSNSRSEMNVSTLELGDSALYLCASSRGGGAETQYFGPGTRLLVL.

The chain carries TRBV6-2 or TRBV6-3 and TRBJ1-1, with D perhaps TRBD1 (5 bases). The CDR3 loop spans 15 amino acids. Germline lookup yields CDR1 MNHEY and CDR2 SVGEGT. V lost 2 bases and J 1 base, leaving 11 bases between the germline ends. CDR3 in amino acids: CASSYAGRANTEAFF. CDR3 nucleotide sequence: TGTGCCAGCAGTTACGCAGGGAGGGCGAACACTGAAGCTTTCTTT.